These T cell receptor beta chains were read from a single sample in a study of shared clonotypes between healthy human individuals. Clones were sequenced by immunoSEQ multiplex PCR, and TCRdb holds only the in-frame ones, with some missing. The profile covers around 1.9 million clones, with 93% appearing a single time and under 2% taken by the ten largest. Sequenced input: naive CD8+ T cells from PBMCs. The receptors were sampled from a young man in good health. Some clones in this sample may be carry-over from other donors' samples. CDR3s include the opening cysteine and the closing phenylalanine or tryptophan. The D gene is left open where the match is weak. Expanded clones get a size class; other rows say once, few or many, or leave the size out.

>TRBV6-1|TRBJ1-2|.|.
TGTGCCAGCAGTGAAAGGGGAAACGGCTACACCTTC
CASSERGNGYTF
>TRBV7-9|TRBJ1-1|.|.
TGTGCCAGCAGGGGGCCCCGCCGGAACACTGAAGCTTTCTTT
CASRGPRRNTEAFF
>TRBV9|TRBJ2-1|.|.
TGTGCCAGCAGCGTAGAGCTCCCTCAGTTCTTC
CASSVELPQFF
>TRBV28|TRBJ2-7|.|TRBD1
TGTGCCAGCAGTTTAAGCCCCCCAGTCTACAGGGGGAGCGGCGAGCAGTACTTC
CASSLSPPVYRGSGEQYF
>TRBV28|TRBJ2-1|.|TRBD2
TGTGCCAGCAGTTTATCTAGCGGGGCACGGGATGAGCAGTTCTTC
CASSLSSGARDEQFF
>TRBV29-1|TRBJ2-3|.|.
TGCAGCGTTCGGGCCGGGTTTCTCACAGATACGCAGTATTTT
CSVRAGFLTDTQYF
>TRBV2|TRBJ1-1|once|.
TGTGCCAGCGGGGAGCCGATTCGGGTTGAAGCTTTCTTT
CASGEPIRVEAFF
>TRBV14|TRBJ2-7|.|.
TGTGCCAGCAGCCAAGATCGGGTCAGGGGAAGGAACTTC
CASSQDRVRGRNF
>TRBV9|TRBJ2-1|.|.
TGTGCCAGCAGCGATAGGGGTTCCCGCTCCTACAATGAGCAGTTCTTC
CASSDRGSRSYNEQFF
>TRBV4-1|TRBJ2-7|.|.
TGCGCCAGCAGCCACCTGACTAGCTCCTACGAGCAGTACTTC
CASSHLTSSYEQYF
>TRBV7-7|TRBJ2-1|once|.
TGTGCCAGCAGCCCCCGGCCCCAGGATGAGCAGTTCTTC
CASSPRPQDEQFF
>TRBV10-3|TRBJ1-5|.|.
TGTGCCATCACCGAAGGTCCAAATCAGCCCCAGCATTTT
CAITEGPNQPQHF
>TRBV6-1|TRBJ2-1|.|.
TGTGCCAGCCTAGAAGTGTACAATGAGCAGTTCTTC
CASLEVYNEQFF
>TRBV2|TRBJ2-1|.|.
TGTGCCAGCAGTGAATCAGTAGGAGATGAGCAGTTCTTC
CASSESVGDEQFF
>TRBV28|TRBJ2-5|.|.
TGTGCCAGCAGGGTCGAGGATAGGTACCAAGAGACCCAGTACTTC
CASRVEDRYQETQYF
>TRBV7-9|TRBJ2-3|.|TRBD2
TGTGCCAGCAGCTTAGACGAGCCAGCGGGATACACAGATACGCAGTATTTT
CASSLDEPAGYTDTQYF
>TRBV7-9|TRBJ2-3|.|TRBD2
TGTGCCAGCAGCTTAGCTTTTAGCGGGAGGGCAATTGAAGATACGCAGTATTTT
CASSLAFSGRAIEDTQYF
>TRBV4-3|TRBJ1-1|.|TRBD1
TGCGCCAGCAGCCAATTAGGGACAGGCCTTGGGGACACTGAAGCTTTCTTT
CASSQLGTGLGDTEAFF
>TRBV4-1|TRBJ2-7|.|TRBD2
TGCGCCAGCAGCCAAGAGGGGGACGCCGGGCTAGCGGGCCCAATCTCCTACGAGCAGTACTTC
CASSQEGDAGLAGPISYEQYF
>TRBV6-5|TRBJ1-2|.|.
TGTGCCAGCAGTTACGCGGGCTATGGCTACACCTTC
CASSYAGYGYTF
>TRBV7-9|TRBJ1-1|.|TRBD1
TGTGCCAGCGGCCGGGACAGGGGGCCCATGAACACTGAAGCTTTCTTT
CASGRDRGPMNTEAFF
>TRBV2|TRBJ2-1|.|.
TGTGCCAGCAGCATACCCAGCCGAGTTTTGAATGAGCAGTTCTTC
CASSIPSRVLNEQFF
>TRBV28|TRBJ1-1|.|.
TGTGCCAGCACCCCGCTTAAGGTGGGGAACACTGAAGCTTTCTTT
CASTPLKVGNTEAFF
>TRBV5-4|TRBJ2-7|.|.
TGTGCCAGCAGCTATAACGGGCAGGGGAGGGAGCAGTACTTC
CASSYNGQGREQYF
>TRBV6-5|TRBJ1-5|.|.
TGTGCCAGCAGGGGCCAGAGCAGCAATCAGCCCCAGCATTTT
CASRGQSSNQPQHF
>TRBV15|TRBJ1-5|.|.
TGTGCCACCAGCAGTGAGTCAAGCGGGGGCAATCAGCCCCAGCATTTT
CATSSESSGGNQPQHF
>TRBV7-2|TRBJ1-4|.|.
TGTGCCAGCAGCCCTACCGTCGAGACGTCAGTGGGGAATGAAAAACTGTTTTTT
CASSPTVETSVGNEKLFF
>TRBV27|TRBJ2-7|.|TRBD2
TGTGCCAGCAGTTACGGACTAGGCTACGAGCAGTACTTC
CASSYGLGYEQYF
>TRBV29-1|TRBJ1-2|.|.
TGCAGCGTTGATCCGGGGGATCGCTATGGCTACACCTTC
CSVDPGDRYGYTF
>TRBV4-1|TRBJ1-1|.|.
TGCGCCAGCAGCCATCCACAGGGAGCCACTGAAGCTTTCTTT
CASSHPQGATEAFF
>TRBV27|TRBJ1-5|.|.
TGTGCCAGCAGTTCGGACAGAAATCAGCCCCAGCATTTT
CASSSDRNQPQHF
>TRBV19|TRBJ2-1|.|.
TGTGCCAGTGGGGATACACTCTACAATGAGCAGTTCTTC
CASGDTLYNEQFF
>TRBV28|TRBJ2-7|.|TRBD1
TGTGCCAGCAGTTTAGGGGGACAGGGAAACTACGAGCAGTACTTC
CASSLGGQGNYEQYF
>TRBV27|TRBJ2-7|once|TRBD2
TGTGCCAGCAGTCCGTCCCTAGCGGGGATCTCCTACGAGCAGTACTTC
CASSPSLAGISYEQYF
>TRBV7-3|TRBJ2-3|.|TRBD1
TGTGCCAGCAGCAAAGGGACAGCCACAGATACGCAGTATTTT
CASSKGTATDTQYF
>TRBV27|TRBJ2-1|.|TRBD2
TGTGCCAGCAGCCGGAGTAGCGGGATCTACAATGAGCAGTTCTTC
CASSRSSGIYNEQFF
>TRBV5-1|TRBJ2-7|.|TRBD2
TGCGCCAGCAGCTTCGGGGGGTCCTACGAGCAGTACTTC
CASSFGGSYEQYF
>TRBV29-1|TRBJ1-5|once|.
TGCAGTCTGAGGGCGGGACGGCCCGTCCAGCCCCAGCATTTT
CSLRAGRPVQPQHF
>TRBV5-4|TRBJ2-3|.|.
TGTGCCAGCAGCCCCCCCGACAGAAGCACAGATACGCAGTATTTT
CASSPPDRSTDTQYF
>TRBV9|TRBJ1-3|.|.
TGTGCCAGCAGCGGGGGTGACAGCTTAGGAAACACCATATATTTT
CASSGGDSLGNTIYF
>TRBV27|TRBJ1-2|few|TRBD1
TGTGCCAGCCGGGACAGGGGCCATCGAAGCTATGGCTACACCTTC
CASRDRGHRSYGYTF
>TRBV10-2|TRBJ1-1|.|.
TGCGCCAGCAGTGAGTATCACAGGGCGGACACTGAAGCTTTCTTT
CASSEYHRADTEAFF
>TRBV2|TRBJ2-1|.|TRBD2
TGTGCCAGCAGTGTGTCAGCGGGAGTTAATTCCTACAATGAGCAGTTCTTC
CASSVSAGVNSYNEQFF
>TRBV6-5|TRBJ1-1|once|.
TGTGCCAGCAGTTACGAGTTTGGAAACACTGAAGCTTTCTTT
CASSYEFGNTEAFF
>TRBV7-2|TRBJ2-1|.|.
TGTGCCAGCAGGAACCGGTTTGAAGTAGGGAATGAGCAGTTCTTC
CASRNRFEVGNEQFF
>TRBV30|TRBJ2-5|.|.
TGTGCCTGGAGTAGGAAGAAGCGGCAAGAGACCCAGTACTTC
CAWSRKKRQETQYF
>TRBV11-2|TRBJ2-1|.|.
TGTGCCAGCAGCTTAGTAACCAACGAGCAGTTCTTC
CASSLVTNEQFF
>TRBV2|TRBJ2-5|.|.
TGTGCCAGCAGTGATTGGGCATCAGAGACCCAGTACTTC
CASSDWASETQYF
>TRBV15|TRBJ2-3|.|TRBD2
TGTGCCACCAGCAGATCAAATAGCGGGGTCGAGCTAGATACGCAGTATTTT
CATSRSNSGVELDTQYF
>TRBV4-2|TRBJ2-7|.|.
TGTGCCAGCAGCCAAGAATTTGGGGACCTCTACGAGCAGTACTTC
CASSQEFGDLYEQYF
>TRBV9|TRBJ2-5|.|.
TGTGCCAGCAGCGTGGGTGTCCTCCTGGGGGAGACCCAGTACTTC
CASSVGVLLGETQYF
>TRBV6-5|TRBJ2-3|.|TRBD2
TGTGCCAGCAGTTATACTAGCGGAAGCACAGATACGCAGTATTTT
CASSYTSGSTDTQYF
>TRBV6-5|TRBJ1-5|.|.
TGTGCCAGCAGGCCCCGGCTAGGGAGCAATCAGCCCCAGCATTTT
CASRPRLGSNQPQHF